These T cell receptor beta chains were read from a single sample in a study of T cell responses to AZD1222 COVID-19 vaccine. Method: immunoSEQ multiplex PCR; TCRdb's copy keeps in-frame clones and lacks some. The profile shows approximately 100,000 clones, less than 95% of them singletons. Sequencing was performed on peripheral blood, taken on day 0 of AZD1222 vaccination. These receptors were collected from an adult in good health. CDR3s include the opening cysteine and the closing phenylalanine or tryptophan. Each record gives: V gene, clone size, CDR3 protein. Part of the rows lack a size; the others show once, few, many or a class for expanded clones.

TRBV19,NA,CATSAGDRKHYGYTF
TRBV5-4,NA,CASSLAERPETQYF
TRBV27,NA,CASSFAPASYGYTF
TRBV3-1/TRBV3-2,once,CASSQGMGLDEQYF
TRBV5-1,NA,CASSLLSRGGGTDTQYF
TRBV3-1/TRBV3-2,NA,CASSDSFNYGYTF
TRBV25-1,NA,CASTAGRQRDTIYF
TRBV4-1,NA,CASSQVGLDRAYEQYF
TRBV30,NA,CAWSGEFGEQYF
TRBV2,NA,CASSYGEQFF
TRBV27,NA,CASSAQVGTLHF
TRBV3-1/TRBV3-2,NA,CATSRGISGNTIYF
TRBV5-4,NA,CASSPGPFSGANVLTF
TRBV9,NA,CASSPGMDRTDTQYF